This T cell receptor beta chain was identified during a study of T cell repertoires in cytomegalovirus infection. Germline V gives CDR1 SGHRS, CDR2 YFSETQ. The CDR3 loop spans 13 amino acids. V lost 0 bases and J 4 bases, leaving 7 bases between the germline ends. This clonotype was detected ten times or more. Antigen: not known. TCRdb independently ran MiXCR on the reads; one entry per CDR3 protein. The table shows around 540,000 distinct CDR3 sequences, with 33% occurring only once. The sequence was collected from a human donor in good health (CMV status not recorded). Some clones in this sample may be carry-over from other donors' samples. Sequencing was performed on cultured PBMCs, taken from culture after CMV antigen stimulation. The chain has TRBV5-1 and TRBJ1-1; D remains unclear. The CDR3 nucleotides read TGCGCCAGCAGCTTGGAAGGATTCACTGAAGCTTTCTTT. Residues: CASSLEGFTEAFF.